The 21 T cell receptor beta chains presented below share a single source sample, sequenced in a study of cytomegalovirus exposure and HLA in healthy donors. Researchers ran the PCR with 60 Vbeta and 13 Jbeta primers. Sequencing was performed with immunoSEQ multiplex PCR; in TCRdb, only in-frame clones are kept and a portion is missing. The sample includes about 180,000 clones, roughly 82% of them seen just once. Sequenced: PBMCs. These receptors were obtained from a man in his forties or fifties in good health and CMV-seronegative.

This clone has just a few counts. The chain joins TRBV7-9 to TRBJ2-3; no definite D call. The germline gives CDR1 SEHNR, CDR2 FQNEAQ (reference sequence). The CDR3 is 14 amino acids. The V gene lost 5 bases and the J gene lost 2 bases, with 11 bases spanning the gap. The DNA of the CDR3 is TGTGCCAGCAGCCTGACTGGCTCCACAGATACGCAGTATTTT. Protein product: CASSLTGSTDTQYF.

J is TRBJ2-3 and V is TRBV19; the D is unclear. Per germline, CDR1 LNHDA and CDR2 SQIVND (reference sequence). The CDR3 sequence is 14 residues long. Between the trimmed V and J ends, which lost 2 bases and 0 bases, there was a span of 6 bases. CDR3 DNA sequence: TGTGCCAGTAGTATATCCTTTAGCACAGATACGCAGTATTTT. As protein: CASSISFSTDTQYF.

The genes are TRBV7-3 and TRBJ2-1; 11 bases fit TRBD1. V was clipped by 5 bases and J by 7 bases; unmatched bases: 10. The CDR3 is 16 residues long. From germline, CDR1 is SGHTA and CDR2 FQGTGA. The CDR3 sequence is CASSVLGQGARNEQFF. The CDR3 region has the DNA TGTGCCAGCAGCGTACTCGGACAGGGGGCACGAAATGAGCAGTTCTTC.

V gene TRBV15 combines with J gene TRBJ2-5; 9 bases fit TRBD2. The CDR3 runs to 20 residues. Trimming removed 1 base from V and 0 bases from J; junction bases left unmatched: 15. The germline gives CDR1 LNHNV, CDR2 YYDKDF (reference sequence). The CDR3 is CATSRVPGGRAGGHQETQYF. The CDR3 nucleotides are TGTGCCACCAGCAGAGTCCCCGGGGGCAGAGCGGGGGGCCACCAAGAGACCCAGTACTTC. The whole variable domain, filled in from reference TRBV15 and TRBJ2-5, reads DAMVIQNPRYQVTQFGKPVTLSCSQTLNHNVMYWYQQKSSQAPKLLFHYYDKDFNNEADTPDNFQSRRPNTSFCFLDIRSPGLGDTAMYLCATSRVPGGRAGGHQETQYFGPGTRLLVL.

The chain links TRBV4-2 to TRBJ2-3, with 13 positions matching TRBD2. Looked up from germline, CDR1 is LGHNA and CDR2 is YNFKEQ. With V trimmed by 4 bases and J by 2 bases, 3 bases remained unmatched. This CDR3 comprises 16 residues. The CDR3 DNA reads TGTGCCAGCAGCCGACTAGCGGGGGGCGCCACAGATACGCAGTATTTT. Its translation: CASSRLAGGATDTQYF.

The V call is TRBV14, the J call TRBJ1-3, with 10 bases lining up with TRBD1. The CDR3 is 16 residues long. The germline CDR1 and CDR2 sequences are SGHDN and FVKESK. V gave up 4 bases and J gave up 3 bases; unmatched junction bases: 6. The CDR3: CASSPRTGGFGNTIYF. In DNA, the CDR3 is TGTGCCAGCAGCCCTCGGACAGGGGGTTTTGGAAACACCATATATTTT.

This chain uses TRBV2 with TRBJ2-6; D perhaps matches TRBD1 (5 bases). Germline lookup yields CDR1 SNHLY and CDR2 FYNNEI. Deletions cut 4 bases from V and 0 bases from J, with 16 bases between. This CDR3 spans 18 amino acids. CDR3 in DNA: TGTGCCAGCAGTGCAGACCTACAGGTTAGCTCTGGGGCCAACGTCCTGACTTTC. Encoded protein: CASSADLQVSSGANVLTF.

The chain recombines TRBV6-5 with TRBJ2-1, with 7 bases aligning to TRBD2. This CDR3 spans 15 amino acids. Trimming at V came to 5 bases and at J to 2 bases, leaving 6 bases not matched to a gene. Germline CDR1 is MNHEY and CDR2 is SVGAGI. The CDR3 nucleotides read TGTGCCAGCAGTGTCGGGGAGGGCGCCTACAATGAGCAGTTCTTC. Its translation: CASSVGEGAYNEQFF.

This sequence joins TRBV2 and TRBJ1-5, with a weak D call TRBD1 (6 bases). The CDR3 length is 15 residues. CDR1 is SNHLY, CDR2 FYNNEI, per germline. V was shortened by 7 bases and J by 0 bases, with 13 bases between the two germline ends. The CDR3 coding sequence is TGTGCCAGCAAGACAGGAGGAAATAGCAATCAGCCCCAGCATTTT. Translating it yields CASKTGGNSNQPQHF.

This clone was picked up a small number of times. V gene TRBV14 combines with J gene TRBJ1-2; TRBD1 agrees at 7 bases. The V segment lost 5 bases and the J segment 7 bases; nucleotides outside the gene matches: 7. This CDR3 comprises 13 residues. From germline, CDR1 is SGHDN and CDR2 FVKESK. The CDR3: CASSSGQARGYTF. DNA of the CDR3: TGTGCCAGCAGCTCAGGACAGGCGCGTGGCTACACCTTC. The full variable domain, rest sourced from reference TRBV14 and TRBJ1-2, is EAGVTQFPSHSVIEKGQTVTLRCDPISGHDNLYWYRRVMGKEIKFLLHFVKESKQDESGMPNNRFLAERTGGTYSTLKVQPAELEDSGVYFCASSSGQARGYTFGSGTRLTVV.

The rearrangement uses TRBV30 and TRBJ1-2; D perhaps matches TRBD1 (5 bases). The CDR3 runs 12 residues. The V gene's germline CDR1 is GTSNPN and CDR2 SVGIG (reference sequence). Trimming stripped 2 bases from V and 4 bases from J, with 8 bases between. CDR3 bases: TGTGCCTGGAGTTCTGACAGCTATGGCTACACCTTC. Protein product: CAWSSDSYGYTF.

V is TRBV28 and J is TRBJ1-5; D may be TRBD1 (5 bases). CDR1 MDHEN and CDR2 SYDVKM come from the germline V gene. V lost 4 bases, J lost 3 bases, and 13 bases lay in between. CDR3 length: 15 amino acids. CDR3 region: CASSSRGGINQPQHF. As DNA, the CDR3 is TGTGCCAGCAGTTCTCGGGGGGGGATCAATCAGCCCCAGCATTTT.

The chain combines TRBV18 with TRBJ1-1; D is ambiguous. This CDR3 comprises 14 residues. V shed 2 bases and J shed 5 bases, with 12 bases lying between them. Germline values: CDR1 KGHSH, CDR2 LQKENI. The DNA of the CDR3 is TGTGCCAGCTCACCAACGGGGTGGAGGACTGAAGCTTTCTTT. Amino acid sequence: CASSPTGWRTEAFF.

The rearrangement links TRBV18 to TRBJ1-6; maybe TRBD1 (6 bases). Trimming took 3 bases from V and 6 from J, leaving 33 bases between them. This CDR3 contains 22 residues. Germline CDR1 reads KGHSH; CDR2 reads LQKENI. The CDR3 reads CASSPLLTSGTLAPNSNSPLHF. DNA for the CDR3: TGTGCCAGCTCACCGCTCTTAACCTCCGGGACACTGGCCCCCAATTCTAATTCACCCCTCCACTTT. Using reference TRBV18 and TRBJ1-6 for the parts outside the CDR3, the full variable domain is NAGVMQNPRHLVRRRGQEARLRCSPMKGHSHVYWYRQLPEEGLKFMVYLQKENIIDESGMPKERFSAEFPKEGPSILRIQQVVRGDSAAYFCASSPLLTSGTLAPNSNSPLHFGNGTRLTVT.

This clone was picked up one time. V gene TRBV28 combines with J gene TRBJ1-2; TRBD1 matches 8 bases. From germline, CDR1 is MDHEN and CDR2 SYDVKM. V was pared by 7 bases and J by 4 bases, with 14 bases of the junction left unmatched. This CDR3 is built from 16 residues. The CDR3 DNA is TGTGCCAGCACCGATGCCGGGACAGGCACTTTCTATGGCTACACCTTC. It translates to CASTDAGTGTFYGYTF.

The chain employs TRBV5-4 and TRBJ2-7; D unclear. The CDR3 contains 13 residues. The ends were cut back, 4 bases at V and 2 bases at J, with 10 bases in the middle. Germline V lookup: CDR1 SGHNT, CDR2 YYREEE (reference sequence). CDR3 bases: TGTGCCAGCAGCAGGAACGGAGCCTACGAGCAGTACTTC. Its protein is CASSRNGAYEQYF.

The chain combines TRBV4-1 with TRBJ1-6, with D maybe TRBD1 (6 bases). Per the germline V gene, CDR1 is MGHRA and CDR2 is YSYEKL. The CDR3 extends over 15 amino acids. The DNA for the CDR3 is TGCGGCTCGAAGGACAGCCTCTCCTATAATTCACCCCTCCACTTT. This sequence encodes CGSKDSLSYNSPLHF.

This sequence joins TRBV19 and TRBJ2-1; 9 bases map to TRBD2. The V segment lost 5 bases and the J segment 8 bases; nucleotides outside the gene matches: 10. The CDR3 contains 15 residues. The V gene's germline CDR1 is LNHDA and CDR2 SQIVND (reference sequence). The CDR3 region is CASSLAGAGRDEQFF. In nucleotides, the CDR3 is TGTGCCAGTAGTTTAGCGGGAGCAGGGAGAGATGAGCAGTTCTTC. The full variable domain, rest sourced from reference TRBV19 and TRBJ2-1, is DGGITQSPKYLFRKEGQNVTLSCEQNLNHDAMYWYRQDPGQGLRLIYYSQIVNDFQKGDIAEGYSVSREKKESFPLTVTSAQKNPTAFYLCASSLAGAGRDEQFFGPGTRLTVL.

The chain recombines TRBV6-5 with TRBJ2-3; D gene unclear. The CDR3 contains 14 residues. The V gene's germline CDR1 is MNHEY and CDR2 SVGAGI. Trimming removed 0 bases at V and 0 bases at J, with 4 bases between. The CDR3 DNA reads TGTGCCAGCAGTTACTCGGGCAGCACAGATACGCAGTATTTT. Amino acid sequence: CASSYSGSTDTQYF.

In its sample, this clone was seen once. This chain uses TRBV10-3 with TRBJ2-3; maybe TRBD2 (5 bases). V shed 0 bases and J shed 4 bases, with 14 bases lying between them. The CDR3 contains 16 residues. In germline, CDR1 is ENHRY, CDR2 SYGVKD. The CDR3 is CAISESGRGPSDTQYF. CDR3 nucleotide sequence: TGTGCCATCAGTGAGTCTGGGAGAGGCCCATCAGATACGCAGTATTTT.

The table lists this clone with a few counts. The chain's CDR3 is CASSLTQGGILNTIYF. DNA of the CDR3: TGTGCCAGCAGCTTAACACAGGGGGGAATTTTAAACACCATATATTTT. V usage is TRBV11-2 and J usage is TRBJ1-3, with 8 bases lining up with TRBD1. CDR1 and CDR2 from the germline V gene are SGHAT and FQNNGV. Germline trimming cut 2 bases from V and 6 bases from J; bases unmatched to any gene: 9. The CDR3 sequence is 16 residues long.